Below are 3 T cell receptor beta chains sequenced from a single sample in a study of shared clonotypes between healthy human individuals. Sequenced by immunoSEQ multiplex PCR; TCRdb stores in-frame clones only, minus some. The data contain about 2.3 million clones, just over 90% of them singletons. The source material was naive CD4+ T cells from PBMCs. Indicated subset: CD45RA+ positively selected. These receptors were taken from a man aged 18-30 years in good health. Some clones in this sample may be carry-over from other donors' samples.

Notes on this clone: Other DNA variants within this sample encode the same CDR3. The chain has TRBV6-5 and TRBJ2-3; no definite D call. The CDR3 runs 13 residues. V lost 2 bases and J 2 bases, leaving 5 bases between the germline ends. In germline, CDR1 is MNHEY, CDR2 SVGAGI. In DNA form, the CDR3 reads TGTGCCAGCAGTTACCAGGTCACAGATACGCAGTATTTT. It specifies CASSYQVTDTQYF.

This chain joins TRBV6-1 and TRBJ2-1, with 15 bases aligning to TRBD2. Germline CDR1 MNHNS, CDR2 SASEGT. V lost 7 bases and J lost 7; bases outside the gene matches: 5. The length of the CDR3 is 15 residues. The CDR3 DNA reads as TGTGCCAGCAACCCAGGGACTAGCGGGAGGAATGAGCAGTTCTTC. Protein sequence: CASNPGTSGRNEQFF.

J is TRBJ2-1 and V is TRBV29-1; D call uncertain. V was shortened by 4 bases and J by 5 bases, with 3 bases between the two germline ends. The length of the CDR3 is 10 residues. CDR1 and CDR2 from the germline V gene are SQVTM and ANQGSEA. CDR3 nucleotide sequence: TGCAGCGTTGGTCACAATGAGCAGTTCTTC. Translated: CSVGHNEQFF.